This TCR beta chain was recovered during a study of blood T cell repertoires in COVID-19. Background on the study: Samples representing acute and convalescent COVID-19 were sourced from the United States, Italy and Spain.

Profiled with immunoSEQ multiplex PCR; TCRdb holds only in-frame clones, not every one. The table has 250,000 to 300,000 clones, 87% seen once. Per germline, CDR1 MDHEN and CDR2 SYDVKM. V was clipped by 6 bases and J by 6 bases; unmatched bases: 7. The CDR3 totals 14 residues. V is TRBV28 and J is TRBJ1-3; 8 nucleotides align to TRBD1. The TCR sequence derives from a woman aged 45-60 years who had recovered from COVID-19. Material for sequencing was peripheral blood. The CDR3: CASSYPGGANTIYF. CDR3 coding DNA: TGTGCCAGCAGCTATCCAGGGGGCGCAAACACCATATATTTT.